The rows below give T cell receptor beta chains drawn from one sample of a study of T cell repertoires in cytomegalovirus infection. TCRdb independently ran MiXCR on the reads; one entry per CDR3 protein. This table holds about 680,000 distinct CDR3 sequences, less than 25% found once. The sequenced sample consisted of CD8+ T cells from PBMCs. Every receptor here comes from a human donor in good health (CMV status not recorded). Some clones in this sample may be carry-over from other donors' samples. Both conserved end residues are part of each CDR3. Each record gives: J gene, clone size, D gene, V gene, CDR3 protein, CDR3 DNA. A D gene is named only where the DNA matches it firmly. Rows may omit the clone size; those that give it use once, few, many or a size class.

J: TRBJ1-1
size: few
D: NA
V: TRBV2
CDR3: CASSVAGANTEAFF
DNA: TGTGCCAGCAGTGTGGCAGGGGCTAACACTGAAGCTTTCTTT

J: TRBJ2-5
size: many
D: TRBD2
V: TRBV7-8
CDR3: CASSLLSRLAGLETQYF
DNA: TGTGCCAGCAGCCTCCTTAGTAGACTAGCGGGGTTAGAGACCCAGTACTTC

J: TRBJ1-1
size: NA
D: NA
V: TRBV7-9
CDR3: CASSPPTGRAEAFF
DNA: TGTGCCAGCAGCCCCCCAACCGGCCGTGCTGAAGCTTTCTTT

J: TRBJ2-7
size: few
D: NA
V: TRBV27
CDR3: CATSQDGQAGDEQYF
DNA: TGTGCCACCTCTCAGGATGGGCAGGCGGGCGACGAGCAGTACTTC

J: TRBJ1-2
size: few
D: NA
V: TRBV19
CDR3: CASSPAGAYGYTF
DNA: TGTGCCAGTAGTCCCGCAGGAGCCTATGGCTACACCTTC

J: TRBJ2-4
size: few
D: NA
V: TRBV11-2
CDR3: CASSLDSGRLTGLAKNIQYF
DNA: TGTGCCAGCAGCTTAGATTCCGGCAGACTGACGGGACTAGCCAAAAACATTCAGTACTTC

J: TRBJ1-1
size: many
D: NA
V: TRBV6-2/TRBV6-3
CDR3: CASSQTWGQMNTEAFF
DNA: TGTGCCAGCAGTCAAACCTGGGGACAAATGAACACTGAAGCTTTCTTT

J: TRBJ2-5
size: NA
D: TRBD2
V: TRBV6-6
CDR3: CASSLQAGGGETQYF
DNA: TGTGCCAGCAGTTTACAAGCGGGGGGCGGGGAGACCCAGTACTTC

J: TRBJ2-3
size: few
D: NA
V: TRBV6-5
CDR3: CASSLRGGLRITDTQYF
DNA: TGTGCCAGCAGCCTACGAGGGGGACTCCGAATCACAGATACGCAGTATTTT

J: TRBJ2-3
size: NA
D: NA
V: TRBV24-1
CDR3: CATGERGATDTQYF
DNA: TGTGCCACCGGGGAGAGGGGGGCCACAGATACGCAGTATTTT

J: TRBJ2-1
size: few
D: TRBD1
V: TRBV7-9
CDR3: CASSGEKVRTGYNEQFF
DNA: TGTGCCAGCAGCGGCGAAAAAGTCCGGACAGGGTACAATGAGCAGTTCTTC

J: TRBJ2-1
size: few
D: NA
V: TRBV5-1
CDR3: CASSLAAGAANEQFF
DNA: TGCGCCAGCAGCTTGGCCGCAGGGGCGGCCAATGAGCAGTTCTTC

J: TRBJ2-4
size: NA
D: NA
V: TRBV20-1
CDR3: CSARAAMGGNIQYF
DNA: TGCAGTGCTAGAGCAGCGATGGGTGGAAACATTCAGTACTTC

J: TRBJ2-7
size: NA
D: NA
V: TRBV19
CDR3: CASSHLGISGPTYEQYF
DNA: TGTGCCAGTAGCCATCTCGGGATTTCGGGTCCTACCTACGAGCAGTACTTC

J: TRBJ2-2
size: few
D: TRBD2
V: TRBV5-1
CDR3: CASSRTGTSDTGELFF
DNA: TGCGCCAGCAGCAGAACCGGGACTAGCGATACCGGGGAGCTGTTTTTT

J: TRBJ1-6
size: NA
D: NA
V: TRBV6-2/TRBV6-3
CDR3: CASDGRGDSPLHF
DNA: TGTGCCAGCGACGGCAGGGGTGATTCACCCCTCCACTTT

J: TRBJ2-7
size: NA
D: NA
V: TRBV3-1
CDR3: CASSQEVGAMAYEQYF
DNA: TGCGCCAGCAGCCAAGAAGTAGGGGCGATGGCCTACGAGCAGTACTTC

J: TRBJ2-7
size: NA
D: TRBD1
V: TRBV6-2/TRBV6-3
CDR3: CASKPNRGPYEQYF
DNA: TGTGCCAGCAAACCCAACAGGGGGCCCTACGAGCAGTACTTC

J: TRBJ2-1
size: few
D: NA
V: TRBV4-1
CDR3: CASSQDGQQRFF
DNA: TGCGCCAGCAGCCAAGACGGACAGCAGAGGTTCTTC

J: TRBJ1-4
size: many
D: TRBD1
V: TRBV28
CDR3: CASFRTGKEKLFF
DNA: TGTGCCAGCTTTAGGACAGGGAAAGAAAAACTGTTTTTT